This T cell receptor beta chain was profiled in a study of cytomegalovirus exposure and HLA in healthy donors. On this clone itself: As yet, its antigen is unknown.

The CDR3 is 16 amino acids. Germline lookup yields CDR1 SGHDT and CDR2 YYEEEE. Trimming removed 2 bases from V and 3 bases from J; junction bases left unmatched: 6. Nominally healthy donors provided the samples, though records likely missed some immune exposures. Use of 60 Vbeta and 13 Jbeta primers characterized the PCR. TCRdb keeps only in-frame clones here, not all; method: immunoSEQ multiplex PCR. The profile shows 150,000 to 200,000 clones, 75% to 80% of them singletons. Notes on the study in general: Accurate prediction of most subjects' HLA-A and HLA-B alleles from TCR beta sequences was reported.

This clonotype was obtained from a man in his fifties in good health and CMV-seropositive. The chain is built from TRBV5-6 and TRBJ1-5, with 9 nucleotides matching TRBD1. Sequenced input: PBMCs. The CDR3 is CASSFQQGAINQPQHF. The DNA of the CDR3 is TGTGCCAGCAGCTTCCAACAGGGGGCGATCAATCAGCCCCAGCATTTT.